The source of this T cell receptor beta chain is a study of cytomegalovirus exposure and HLA in healthy donors. Findings and caveats of the study: Reportedly, cytomegalovirus status was diagnosed with high sensitivity and specificity. V- and J-gene trimming of TCR beta was linked (in a later analysis) to a missense DCLRE1C variant. Most TCRs appeared rarely, but some public TCRs recurred in many donors. Altogether, more than 150 TCR beta chains were recorded as cytomegalovirus-associated.

Comments on this clone: The antigen is unknown.

In the PCR, 60 Vbeta and 13 Jbeta primers were used. The repertoire was sequenced with immunoSEQ multiplex PCR; TCRdb's copy has only in-frame clones and lacks some. The sample carries over 140,000 clones, around 80% recorded once. The J segment lost 1 base and the V segment lost 8 bases, leaving 5 bases of the junction unmatched. CDR3 length: 14 residues. CDR1 SGHTA and CDR2 FQGNSA come from the germline V gene. The sequence came from a man between 25 and 39 years old in good health and CMV-seropositive. Sequencing was carried out using PBMCs. V gene TRBV7-2 combines with J gene TRBJ2-3, with 8 bases matching TRBD2. CDR3 DNA sequence: TGTGCCAGCGTCTCGACTAGCGGCACAGATACGCAGTATTTT. As protein: CASVSTSGTDTQYF.